This TCR beta chain appears in the sequencing data of a study of regulatory T cells in long-lasting Graves disease. The CDR3 has 13 amino acids. Per germline, CDR1 MDHEN and CDR2 SYDVKM. Trimming took 8 bases from V and 6 from J, leaving 17 bases between them. Points from the study as a whole: Persistent disease preferred TRBV28, TRBJ1-2 and TRBJ2-5; new disease, TRBV20-1 and TRBJ2-1.

On this clonotype itself: The antigen is undetermined.

To make TCR beta libraries, researchers used iRepertoire HTBI primers and Arm-PCR of CDR3 regions. TCRdb ran MiXCR on the multiplex PCR reads and lists one entry per CDR3 protein. The sample holds 400,000 to 500,000 distinct CDR3 sequences, about 15% seen once. Stated time point: newly diagnosed GD, antithyroid drugs for less than 3 months. RNA isolated from PBMCs was used to make the TCR library. As a group, patients came from one endocrinology department in Xi'an, China. Another study also made use of these data, one on T cells in Graves' hyperthyroidism and ophthalmopathy.

V gene TRBV28 combines with J gene TRBJ2-7, with D perhaps TRBD2 (7 bases). The clonotype comes from a woman between 40 and 55 years old with Graves disease. The specimen was peripheral blood mononuclear cells (PBMCs), collected at new diagnosis, from a patient treated with antithyroid drugs. Written as DNA, the CDR3 is TGTGCCAGCGGTAGTTGGGGGGGCTTCGAGCAGTACTTC. This codes for CASGSWGGFEQYF.